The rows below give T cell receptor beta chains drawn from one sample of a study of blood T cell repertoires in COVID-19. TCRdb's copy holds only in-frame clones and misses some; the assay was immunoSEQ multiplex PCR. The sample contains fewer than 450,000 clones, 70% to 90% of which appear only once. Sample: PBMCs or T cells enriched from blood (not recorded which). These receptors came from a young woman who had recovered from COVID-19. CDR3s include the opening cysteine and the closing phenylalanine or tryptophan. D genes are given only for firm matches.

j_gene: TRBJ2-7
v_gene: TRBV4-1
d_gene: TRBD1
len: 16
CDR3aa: CASSQTAQGKGYEQYF
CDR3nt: TGCGCCAGCAGCCAAACCGCACAGGGGAAGGGCTACGAGCAGTACTTC

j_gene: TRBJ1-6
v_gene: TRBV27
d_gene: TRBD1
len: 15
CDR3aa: CASSLLTGVSSPLHF
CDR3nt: TGTGCCAGCAGTTTATTAACAGGGGTTAGCTCACCCCTCCACTTT

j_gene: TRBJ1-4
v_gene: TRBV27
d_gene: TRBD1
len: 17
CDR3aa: CASRPDRGSPTNEKLFF
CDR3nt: TGTGCCAGCAGACCCGACAGGGGGAGTCCCACTAATGAAAAACTGTTTTTT

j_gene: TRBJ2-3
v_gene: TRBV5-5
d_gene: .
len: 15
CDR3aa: CASSFAQTSTDTQYF
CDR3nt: TGTGCCAGCAGCTTTGCCCAGACTAGCACAGATACGCAGTATTTT

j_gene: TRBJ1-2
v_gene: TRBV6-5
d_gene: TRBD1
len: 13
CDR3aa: CASRGTGGLGYTF
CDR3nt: TGTGCCAGCAGGGGGACAGGGGGTTTAGGCTACACCTTC

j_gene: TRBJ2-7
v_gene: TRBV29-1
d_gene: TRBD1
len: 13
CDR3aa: CSVGWDRSAEQYF
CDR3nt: TGCAGCGTCGGTTGGGACAGGTCCGCCGAGCAGTACTTC

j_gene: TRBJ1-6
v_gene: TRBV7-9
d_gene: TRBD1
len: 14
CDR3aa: CASSPTGGRSPLHF
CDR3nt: TGTGCCAGCAGCCCCACAGGGGGTAGGTCACCCCTCCACTTT

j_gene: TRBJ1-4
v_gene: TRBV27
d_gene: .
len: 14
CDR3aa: CASSLRRANEKLFF
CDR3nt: TGTGCCAGCAGTCTACGAAGAGCTAATGAAAAACTGTTTTTT

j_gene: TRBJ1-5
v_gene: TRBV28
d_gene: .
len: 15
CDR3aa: CASSPRGGGNQPQHF
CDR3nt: TGTGCCAGCAGCCCCCGGGGGGGTGGCAATCAGCCCCAGCATTTT

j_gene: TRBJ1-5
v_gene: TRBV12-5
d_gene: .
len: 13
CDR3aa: CASGPGNNQPQHF
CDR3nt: TGTGCTAGTGGTCCAGGAAACAATCAGCCCCAGCATTTT

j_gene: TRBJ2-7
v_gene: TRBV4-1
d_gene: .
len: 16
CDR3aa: CASSQEVHPEGYEQYF
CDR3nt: TGCGCCAGCAGCCAAGAGGTACACCCTGAGGGCTACGAGCAGTACTTC

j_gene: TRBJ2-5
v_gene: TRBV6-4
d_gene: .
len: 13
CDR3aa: CASSVGPKETQYF
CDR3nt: TGTGCCAGCAGTGTGGGGCCCAAAGAGACCCAGTACTTC

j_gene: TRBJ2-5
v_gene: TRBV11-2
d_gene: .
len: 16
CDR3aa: CASSAFGGGTAETQYF
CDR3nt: TGTGCCAGCAGCGCATTCGGGGGAGGCACAGCCGAGACCCAGTACTTC

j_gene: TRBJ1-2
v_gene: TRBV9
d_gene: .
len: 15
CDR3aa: CASSVSPTGNYGYTF
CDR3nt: TGTGCCAGCAGCGTTTCCCCAACGGGAAACTATGGCTACACCTTC

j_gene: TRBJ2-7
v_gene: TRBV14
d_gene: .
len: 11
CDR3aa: CASGRAYEQYF
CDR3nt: TGTGCCAGCGGCAGGGCCTACGAGCAGTACTTC

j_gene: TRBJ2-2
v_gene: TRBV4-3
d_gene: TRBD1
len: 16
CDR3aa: CASSQDLGQDTGELFF
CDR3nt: TGCGCCAGCAGCCAAGACTTGGGACAGGACACCGGGGAGCTGTTTTTT

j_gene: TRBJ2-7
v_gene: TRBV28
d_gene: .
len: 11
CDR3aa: CASSPTGEQYF
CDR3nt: TGTGCCAGCAGTCCGACAGGCGAGCAGTACTTC

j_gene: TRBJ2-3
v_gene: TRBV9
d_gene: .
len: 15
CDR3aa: CASSVEGVSTDTQYF
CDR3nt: TGTGCCAGCAGCGTAGAGGGGGTTAGCACAGATACGCAGTATTTT